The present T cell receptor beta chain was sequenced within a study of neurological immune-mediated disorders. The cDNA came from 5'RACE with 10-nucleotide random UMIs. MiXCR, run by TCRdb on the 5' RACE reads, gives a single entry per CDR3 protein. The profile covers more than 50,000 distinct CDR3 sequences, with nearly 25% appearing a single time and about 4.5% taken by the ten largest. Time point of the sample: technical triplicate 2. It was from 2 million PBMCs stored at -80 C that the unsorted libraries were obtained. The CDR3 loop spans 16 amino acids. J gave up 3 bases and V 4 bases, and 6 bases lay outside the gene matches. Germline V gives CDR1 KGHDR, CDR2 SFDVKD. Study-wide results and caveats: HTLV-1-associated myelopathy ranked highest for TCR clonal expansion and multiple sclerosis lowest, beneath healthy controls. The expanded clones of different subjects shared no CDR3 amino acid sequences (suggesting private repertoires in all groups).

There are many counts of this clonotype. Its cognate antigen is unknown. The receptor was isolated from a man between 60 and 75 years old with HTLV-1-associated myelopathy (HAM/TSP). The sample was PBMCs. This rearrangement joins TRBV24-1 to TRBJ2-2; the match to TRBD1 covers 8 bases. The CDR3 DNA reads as TGTGCCACCAGTGAGCGGACAGGGAGTGACACCGGGGAGCTGTTTTTT. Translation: CATSERTGSDTGELFF.